This TCR beta chain was captured in a study of CD8 T cells in Susac syndrome. Turning to the study itself: Patients with Susac syndrome were therapy-naive, on corticosteroids, or on intravenous immunoglobulin alone at blood draw. Study results and limitations: Where Susac syndrome CD4+ T cell repertoires were concerned, no clonal expansion was evident.

RNA in amounts of about 0.5 to 1 ug was reverse transcribed with random hexamers. In TCRdb, the immunoSEQ multiplex PCR reads were re-called with MiXCR into one record per CDR3 protein. The table shows roughly 80,000 distinct CDR3 sequences, with under 95% occurring only once. Comments on this clonotype: The antigen remains unidentified.

TCR beta from blood CD8+ and CD4+ T cells was sequenced. There are 15 residues in the CDR3. V was pared by 1 base and J by 8 bases, with 6 bases of the junction left unmatched. Sequenced: CD4+ T cells from PBMCs. The chain has TRBV12-3 or TRBV12-4 and TRBJ2-1; 9 positions match TRBD2. This clonotype was sampled from a human donor with Susac syndrome. As DNA, the CDR3 is TGTGCCAGCAGTTTAGTTGCGGGGGGGAAACATGAGCAGTTCTTC. It specifies CASSLVAGGKHEQFF.